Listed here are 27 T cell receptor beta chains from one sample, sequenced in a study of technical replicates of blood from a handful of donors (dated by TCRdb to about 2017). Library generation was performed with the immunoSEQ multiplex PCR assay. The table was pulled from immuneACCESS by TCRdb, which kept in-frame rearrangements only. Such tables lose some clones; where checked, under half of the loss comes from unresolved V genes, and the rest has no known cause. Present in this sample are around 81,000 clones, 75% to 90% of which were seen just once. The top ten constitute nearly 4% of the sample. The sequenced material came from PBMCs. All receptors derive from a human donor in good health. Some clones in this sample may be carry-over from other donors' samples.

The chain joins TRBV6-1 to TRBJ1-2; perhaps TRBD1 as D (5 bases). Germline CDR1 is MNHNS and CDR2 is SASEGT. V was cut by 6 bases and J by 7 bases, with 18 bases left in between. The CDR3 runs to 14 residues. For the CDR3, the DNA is TGTGCCAGCAGCCTAGGGGAGGGGTTTGGTGGCTACACCTTC. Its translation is CASSLGEGFGGYTF.

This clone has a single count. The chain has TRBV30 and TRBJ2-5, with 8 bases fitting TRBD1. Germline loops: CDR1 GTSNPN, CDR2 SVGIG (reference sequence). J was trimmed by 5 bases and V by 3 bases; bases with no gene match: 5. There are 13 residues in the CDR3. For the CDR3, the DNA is TGTGCCTGGAGCGACAGGGGAAGGGAGACCCAGTACTTC. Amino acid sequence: CAWSDRGRETQYF.

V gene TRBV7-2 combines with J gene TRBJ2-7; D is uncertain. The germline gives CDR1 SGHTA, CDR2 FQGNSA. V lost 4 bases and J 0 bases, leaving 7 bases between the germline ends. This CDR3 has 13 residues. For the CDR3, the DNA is TGTGCCAGCAGCTCATACAGCTCCTACGAGCAGTACTTC. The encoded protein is CASSSYSSYEQYF.

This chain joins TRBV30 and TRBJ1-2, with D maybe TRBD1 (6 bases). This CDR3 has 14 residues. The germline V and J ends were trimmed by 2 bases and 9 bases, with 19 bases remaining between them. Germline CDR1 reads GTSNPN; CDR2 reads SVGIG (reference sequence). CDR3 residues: CAWSSLGQPGRYTF. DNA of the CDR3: TGTGCCTGGAGTTCGCTCGGACAGCCCGGGCGCTACACCTTC.

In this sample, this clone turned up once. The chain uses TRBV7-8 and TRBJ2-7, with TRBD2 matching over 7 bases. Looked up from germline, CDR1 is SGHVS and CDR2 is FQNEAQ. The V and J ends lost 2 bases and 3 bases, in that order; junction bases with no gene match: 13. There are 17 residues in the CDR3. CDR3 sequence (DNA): TGTGCCAGCAGCTTAACCCTTCGGGGGAGGGGATTCTACGAGCAGTACTTC. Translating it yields CASSLTLRGRGFYEQYF.

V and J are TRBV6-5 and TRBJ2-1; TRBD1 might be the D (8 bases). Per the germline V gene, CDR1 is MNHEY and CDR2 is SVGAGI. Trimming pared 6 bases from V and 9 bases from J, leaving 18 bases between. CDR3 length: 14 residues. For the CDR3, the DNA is TGTGCCAGCAGCCCACAGGGGGGGCACGGTGAGCAGTTCTTC. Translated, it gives CASSPQGGHGEQFF.

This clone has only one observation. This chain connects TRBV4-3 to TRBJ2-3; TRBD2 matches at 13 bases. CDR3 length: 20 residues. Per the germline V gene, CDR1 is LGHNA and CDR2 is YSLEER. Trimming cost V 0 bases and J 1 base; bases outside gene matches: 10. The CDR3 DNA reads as TGCGCCAGCAGCCAAGACTGGACTAGCGGGAGATTAGGAGGCACAGATACGCAGTATTTT. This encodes CASSQDWTSGRLGGTDTQYF.

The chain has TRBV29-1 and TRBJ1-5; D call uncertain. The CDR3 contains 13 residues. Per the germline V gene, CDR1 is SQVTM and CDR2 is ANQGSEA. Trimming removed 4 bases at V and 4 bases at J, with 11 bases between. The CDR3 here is CSVVGGFNQPQHF. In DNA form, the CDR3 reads TGCAGCGTTGTAGGAGGATTTAATCAGCCCCAGCATTTT.

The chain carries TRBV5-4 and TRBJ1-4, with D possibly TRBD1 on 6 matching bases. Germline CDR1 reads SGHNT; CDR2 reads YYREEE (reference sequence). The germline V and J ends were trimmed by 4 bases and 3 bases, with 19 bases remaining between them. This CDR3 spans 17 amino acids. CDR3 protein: CASSGTGGAKANEKLFF. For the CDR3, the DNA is TGTGCCAGCAGCGGGACGGGGGGGGCGAAAGCTAATGAAAAACTGTTTTTT.

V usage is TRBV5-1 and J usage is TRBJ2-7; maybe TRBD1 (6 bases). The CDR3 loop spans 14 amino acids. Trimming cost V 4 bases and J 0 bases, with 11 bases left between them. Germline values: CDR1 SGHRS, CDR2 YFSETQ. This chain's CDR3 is CASSTGTPSYEQYF. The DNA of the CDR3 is TGCGCCAGCAGCACCGGGACACCCTCCTACGAGCAGTACTTC.

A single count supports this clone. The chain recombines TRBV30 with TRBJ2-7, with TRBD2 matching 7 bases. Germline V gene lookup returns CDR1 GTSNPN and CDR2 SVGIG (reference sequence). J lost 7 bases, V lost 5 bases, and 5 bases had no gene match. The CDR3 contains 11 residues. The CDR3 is CAWSPGGEQYF. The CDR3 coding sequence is TGTGCCTGGTCCCCGGGAGGAGAGCAGTACTTC. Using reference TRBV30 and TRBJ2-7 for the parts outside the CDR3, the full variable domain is SQTIHQWPATLVQPVGSPLSLECTVEGTSNPNLYWYRQAAGRGLQLLFYSVGIGQISSEVPQNLSASRPQDRQFILSSKKLLLSDSGFYLCAWSPGGEQYFGPGTRLTVT.

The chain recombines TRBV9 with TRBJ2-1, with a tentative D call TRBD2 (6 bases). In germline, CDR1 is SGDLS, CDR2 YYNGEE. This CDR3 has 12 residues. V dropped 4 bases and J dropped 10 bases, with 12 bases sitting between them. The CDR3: CASSLGTPEQFF. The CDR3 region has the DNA TGTGCCAGCAGCCTCGGGACTCCAGAGCAGTTCTTC.

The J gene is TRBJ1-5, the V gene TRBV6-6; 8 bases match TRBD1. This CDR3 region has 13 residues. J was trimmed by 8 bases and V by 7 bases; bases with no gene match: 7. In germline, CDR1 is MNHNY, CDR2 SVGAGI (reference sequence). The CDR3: CASMGQVEKPQHF. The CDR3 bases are TGTGCCAGCATGGGACAGGTGGAGAAGCCCCAGCATTTT.

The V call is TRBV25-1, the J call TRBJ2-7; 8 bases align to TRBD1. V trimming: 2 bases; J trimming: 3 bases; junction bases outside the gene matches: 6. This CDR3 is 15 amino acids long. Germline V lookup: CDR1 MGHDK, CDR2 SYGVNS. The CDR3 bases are TGTGCCAGCAGTGAACCCGGACAGGGTCTCTACGAGCAGTACTTC. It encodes CASSEPGQGLYEQYF.

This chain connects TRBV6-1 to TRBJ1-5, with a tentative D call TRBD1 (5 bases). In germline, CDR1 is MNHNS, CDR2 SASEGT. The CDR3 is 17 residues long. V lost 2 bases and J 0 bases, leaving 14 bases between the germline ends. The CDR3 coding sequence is TGTGCCAGCAGTGAACTAGGGGCAGGAAATAGCAATCAGCCCCAGCATTTT. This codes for CASSELGAGNSNQPQHF.

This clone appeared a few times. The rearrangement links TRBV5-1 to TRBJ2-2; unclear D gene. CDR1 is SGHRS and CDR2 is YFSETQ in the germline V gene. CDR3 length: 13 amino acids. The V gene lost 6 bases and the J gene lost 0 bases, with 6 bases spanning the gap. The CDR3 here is CASTTTNTGELFF. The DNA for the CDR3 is TGCGCCAGCACAACAACGAACACCGGGGAGCTGTTTTTT.

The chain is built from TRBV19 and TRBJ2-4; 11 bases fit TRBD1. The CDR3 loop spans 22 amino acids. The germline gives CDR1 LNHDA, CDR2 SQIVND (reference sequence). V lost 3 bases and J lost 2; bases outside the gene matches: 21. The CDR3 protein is CASSINPRGTGGEIRTKNIQYF. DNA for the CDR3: TGTGCCAGTAGTATTAATCCTCGAGGGACAGGGGGGGAGATACGGACCAAAAACATTCAGTACTTC.

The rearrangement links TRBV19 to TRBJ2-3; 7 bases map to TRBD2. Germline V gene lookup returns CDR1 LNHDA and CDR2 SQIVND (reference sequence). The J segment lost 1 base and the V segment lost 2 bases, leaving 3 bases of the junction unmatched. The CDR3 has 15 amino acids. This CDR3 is CASSIPLARTDTQYF. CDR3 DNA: TGTGCCAGTAGTATACCACTAGCGCGCACAGATACGCAGTATTTT.

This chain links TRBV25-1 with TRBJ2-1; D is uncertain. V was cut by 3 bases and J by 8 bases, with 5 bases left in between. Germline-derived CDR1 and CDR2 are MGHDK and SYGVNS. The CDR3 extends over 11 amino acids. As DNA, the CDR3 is TGTGCCAGCAGTGATATGTATGAGCAGTTCTTC. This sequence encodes CASSDMYEQFF.

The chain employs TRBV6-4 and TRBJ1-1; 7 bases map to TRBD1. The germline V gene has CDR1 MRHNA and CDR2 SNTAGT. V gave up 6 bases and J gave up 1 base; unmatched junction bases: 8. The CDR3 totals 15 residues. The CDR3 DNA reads TGTGCCAGCAGGACCGGTTCAGGGGGGAACACTGAAGCTTTCTTT. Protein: CASRTGSGGNTEAFF.

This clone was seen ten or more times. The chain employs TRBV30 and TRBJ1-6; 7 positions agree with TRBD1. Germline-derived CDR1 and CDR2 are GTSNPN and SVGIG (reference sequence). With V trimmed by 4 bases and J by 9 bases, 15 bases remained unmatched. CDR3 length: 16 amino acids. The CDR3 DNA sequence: TGTGCCTGGACCGCACCCCGACAGGGTGAGAGTTCACCCCTCCACTTT. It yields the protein CAWTAPRQGESSPLHF.

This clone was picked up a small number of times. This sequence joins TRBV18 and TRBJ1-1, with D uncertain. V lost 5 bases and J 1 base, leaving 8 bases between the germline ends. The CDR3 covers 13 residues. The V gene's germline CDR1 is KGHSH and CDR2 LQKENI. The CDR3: CASSMTKNTEAFF. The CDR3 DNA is TGTGCCAGCTCAATGACAAAGAACACTGAAGCTTTCTTT.

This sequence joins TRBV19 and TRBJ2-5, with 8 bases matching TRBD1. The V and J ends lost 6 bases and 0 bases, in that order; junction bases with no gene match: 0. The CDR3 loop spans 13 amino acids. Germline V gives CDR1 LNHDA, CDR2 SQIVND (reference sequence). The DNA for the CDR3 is TGTGCCAGTAGGGACAGGGACCAAGAGACCCAGTACTTC. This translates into CASRDRDQETQYF. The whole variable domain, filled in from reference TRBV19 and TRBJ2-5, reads DGGITQSPKYLFRKEGQNVTLSCEQNLNHDAMYWYRQDPGQGLRLIYYSQIVNDFQKGDIAEGYSVSREKKESFPLTVTSAQKNPTAFYLCASRDRDQETQYFGPGTRLLVL.

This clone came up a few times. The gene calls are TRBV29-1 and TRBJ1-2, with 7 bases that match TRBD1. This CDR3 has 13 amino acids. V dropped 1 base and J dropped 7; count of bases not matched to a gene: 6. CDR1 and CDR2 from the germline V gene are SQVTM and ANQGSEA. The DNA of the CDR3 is TGCAGCGTTGAAGGAGACAGGGTAGGTGGCTACACCTTC. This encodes CSVEGDRVGGYTF.

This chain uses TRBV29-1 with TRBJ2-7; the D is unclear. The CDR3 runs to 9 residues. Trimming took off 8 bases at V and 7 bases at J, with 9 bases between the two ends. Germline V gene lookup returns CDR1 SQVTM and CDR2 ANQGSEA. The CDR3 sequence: CSPNEEQYF. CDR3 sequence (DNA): TGCAGCCCAAATGAGGAGCAGTACTTC.

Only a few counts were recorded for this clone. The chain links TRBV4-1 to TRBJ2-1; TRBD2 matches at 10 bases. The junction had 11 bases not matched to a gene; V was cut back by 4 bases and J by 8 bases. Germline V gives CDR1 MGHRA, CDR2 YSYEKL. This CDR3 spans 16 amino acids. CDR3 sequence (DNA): TGCGCCAGCAGCCCAGAGCGGGGGGGCTTTGGGGATGAGCAGTTCTTC. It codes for CASSPERGGFGDEQFF.

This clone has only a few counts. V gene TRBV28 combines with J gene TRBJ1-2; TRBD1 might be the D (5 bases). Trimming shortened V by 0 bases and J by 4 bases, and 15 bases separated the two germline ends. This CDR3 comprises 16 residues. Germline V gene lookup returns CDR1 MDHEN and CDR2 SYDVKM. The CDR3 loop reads CASSLWGGGRAYGYTF. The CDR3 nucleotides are TGTGCCAGCAGTTTATGGGGCGGGGGACGGGCCTATGGCTACACCTTC.